The 9 T cell receptor beta chains reported below all come from one sample, sequenced in a study of beta chain features in type 1 diabetes. TCRB transcripts that were expressed got sequenced, as all of the isolated RNA had been reverse transcribed. Here immunoSEQ multiplex PCR was the method, and the copy in TCRdb shows in-frame clones only, minus some. The sample has 450,000 or so clones, about an eighth seen once. The sequenced material came from naive CD4+ T cells from blood. The receptors were gathered from a woman aged 18-29 years in good health.

This chain connects TRBV7-9 to TRBJ1-6, with D maybe TRBD1 (5 bases). CDR1 and CDR2 from the germline V gene are SEHNR and FQNEAQ (reference sequence). This CDR3 is 15 amino acids long. With 3 bases removed from V and 3 bases from J, the gap between germline ends came to 9 bases. The DNA for the CDR3 is TGTGCCAGCAGCTTGGGACTGAGCTATAATTCACCCCTCCACTTT. This gives the protein CASSLGLSYNSPLHF. The variable domain in full, with the rest retrieved from reference TRBV7-9 and TRBJ1-6, is DTGVSQNPRHKITKRGQNVTFRCDPISEHNRLYWYRQTLGQGPEFLTYFQNEAQLEKSRLLSDRFSAERPKGSFSTLEIQRTEQGDSAMYLCASSLGLSYNSPLHFGNGTRLTVT.

This clone turned up a few times. V usage is TRBV29-1 and J usage is TRBJ2-3, with D possibly being TRBD1 (6 bases). The CDR3 runs to 17 residues. V lost 5 bases and J 1 base, leaving 22 bases between the germline ends. Germline assignment: CDR1 SQVTM and CDR2 ANQGSEA. CDR3 in DNA: TGCAGCGTTATCAGAAGCCTATGGACAGCGGGCACAGATACGCAGTATTTT. Translation gives CSVIRSLWTAGTDTQYF.

The chain links TRBV6-5 to TRBJ1-2, with 8 bases matching TRBD1. The ends lost 6 bases at V and 8 bases at J; junction bases unmatched: 8. The CDR3 sequence is 13 residues long. Germline V gene lookup returns CDR1 MNHEY and CDR2 SVGAGI. The CDR3 region has the DNA TGTGCCAGCAGCCGTATCGGGACAGGCGGCTACACCTTC. Translated: CASSRIGTGGYTF.

The chain has TRBV13 and TRBJ2-5; D is uncertain. Germline V lookup: CDR1 PRHDT, CDR2 FYEKMQ (reference sequence). The CDR3 runs 13 residues. The V end was cut by 10 bases, the J end by 3 bases, with 15 bases between. This CDR3 reads CATATLREETQYF. The DNA for the CDR3 is TGTGCCACCGCCACGCTAAGGGAAGAGACCCAGTACTTC.

The chain carries TRBV28 and TRBJ1-2, with 10 bases aligning to TRBD1. Germline-derived CDR1 and CDR2 are MDHEN and SYDVKM. This CDR3 spans 15 amino acids. V lost 6 bases to trimming and J lost 8 bases; unmatched junction nucleotides: 12. DNA for the CDR3: TGTGCCAGCAGGAAGAAGTGGGGACAGGGGATCGGCTACACCTTC. It is translated as CASRKKWGQGIGYTF.

This clone has only a few counts. The chain joins TRBV2 to TRBJ2-5; D could derive from TRBD1 or TRBD2 (6 bases each). The CDR3 totals 12 residues. Germline CDR1 reads SNHLY; CDR2 reads FYNNEI. The germline V and J ends were trimmed by 9 bases and 4 bases, with 12 bases remaining between them. CDR3 nucleotide sequence: TGTGCCAGGAATGAGGGGGGAGAGACCCAGTACTTC. Its protein is CARNEGGETQYF. The entire variable domain, with the rest obtained from reference TRBV2 and TRBJ2-5, is as follows: EPEVTQTPSHQVTQMGQEVILRCVPISNHLYFYWYRQILGQKVEFLVSFYNNEISEKSEIFDDQFSVERPDGSNFTLKIRSTKLEDSAMYFCARNEGGETQYFGPGTRLLVL.

This clone turned up a few times. This chain connects TRBV2 to TRBJ2-1; D not certain. Between the trimmed V and J ends, which lost 7 bases and 6 bases, there was a span of 19 bases. This CDR3 contains 15 residues. Germline assignment: CDR1 SNHLY and CDR2 FYNNEI. The CDR3 is CASINRARTANEQFF. DNA of the CDR3: TGTGCCAGCATTAACAGAGCGCGTACCGCCAATGAGCAGTTCTTC.

There are a few counts of this clone. The chain links TRBV30 to TRBJ2-7, with 9 bases that match TRBD1. Trimming cost V 5 bases and J 4 bases; bases outside gene matches: 9. Germline CDR1 is GTSNPN and CDR2 is SVGIG (reference sequence). CDR3 length: 14 residues. The DNA of the CDR3 is TGTGCCTGGGAGACAGGGGGAGGAACGTACGAGCAGTACTTC. It translates to CAWETGGGTYEQYF. The full variable domain, its missing parts supplied by reference TRBV30 and TRBJ2-7, is SQTIHQWPATLVQPVGSPLSLECTVEGTSNPNLYWYRQAAGRGLQLLFYSVGIGQISSEVPQNLSASRPQDRQFILSSKKLLLSDSGFYLCAWETGGGTYEQYFGPGTRLTVT.

This chain joins TRBV28 and TRBJ1-4; D ambiguous. Trimming removed 3 bases from V and 0 bases from J, with 5 bases in between. Looked up from germline, CDR1 is MDHEN and CDR2 is SYDVKM. The CDR3 covers 14 residues. CDR3 protein: CASSFSATNEKLFF. In nucleotides, the CDR3 is TGTGCCAGCAGTTTTTCAGCAACTAATGAAAAACTGTTTTTT.